Below are 9 T cell receptor beta chains sequenced from a single sample in a study of response to subunit inactivated influenza vaccine. TCRdb fed the RT-PCR reads into MiXCR, producing one record per CDR3 protein. The sample shows some 500,000 distinct CDR3 sequences, around 25% of them seen only once. The sample here was CD4+ T cells sorted from PBMCs, taken more than 4 days after vaccination. All receptors derive from a man between 45 and 60 years old who received an inactivated influenza vaccine.

This clonotype showed up just a few times. The chain carries TRBV4-1 and TRBJ2-7; 8 positions match TRBD1. The CDR3 spans 15 residues. V gave up 2 bases and J gave up 5 bases; unmatched junction bases: 8. Germline values: CDR1 MGHRA, CDR2 YSYEKL. The CDR3 region is CASSQLRTGRHEQYF. The CDR3 DNA follows: TGCGCCAGCAGCCAACTCAGGACAGGGAGGCACGAGCAGTACTTC.

The chain has TRBV20-1 and TRBJ2-7; D is uncertain. CDR1 is DFQATT, CDR2 SNEGSKA, per germline (reference sequence). The CDR3 spans 13 residues. V lost 0 bases and J lost 1, with 7 bases in between. CDR3 nucleotides: TGCAGTGCTAGAGATGCCGCGTCCTACGAGCAGTACTTC. Protein sequence: CSARDAASYEQYF.

The rearrangement uses TRBV10-3 and TRBJ2-7; D is uncertain. The CDR3 has 12 amino acids. Germline loops: CDR1 ENHRY, CDR2 SYGVKD. Trimming took 4 bases from V and 1 from J, leaving 5 bases between them. The CDR3 sequence: CAISGKSYEQYF. CDR3 DNA: TGTGCCATCAGTGGCAAATCCTACGAGCAGTACTTC.

This clonotype was observed a few times. The V call is TRBV12-3 or TRBV12-4, the J call TRBJ1-2; no clear D gene. This CDR3 has 13 residues. With 6 bases removed from V and 0 bases from J, the gap between germline ends came to 8 bases. The CDR3 reads CASRSQANYGYTF. CDR3 bases: TGTGCCAGCAGAAGTCAGGCTAACTATGGCTACACCTTC.

In this sample, this clonotype turned up a few times. This chain joins TRBV29-1 and TRBJ2-2, with D possibly being TRBD2 (6 bases). Trimming left V 3 bases short and J 6 bases short, with 14 bases between. The germline CDR1 and CDR2 sequences are SQVTM and ANQGSEA. The CDR3 spans 14 residues. CDR3 coding DNA: TGCAGCGTTGAGTTGCGCGCGGGACCCGGGGAGCTGTTTTTT. It translates to CSVELRAGPGELFF.

The table lists this clonotype with a few counts. The gene calls are TRBV20-1 and TRBJ2-3; D could derive from TRBD1 or TRBD2 (7 bases each). The germline V gene encodes CDR1 DFQATT and CDR2 SNEGSKA (reference sequence). This CDR3 spans 13 amino acids. V dropped 3 bases and J dropped 10 bases, with 17 bases sitting between them. For the CDR3, the DNA is TGCAGTGCTAGGGTTGACAGGGCGGGGGCGCAGTATTTT. This gives the protein CSARVDRAGAQYF.

The genes are TRBV6-1 and TRBJ2-2; perhaps TRBD2 as D (7 bases). Germline V gives CDR1 MNHNS, CDR2 SASEGT. Between the trimmed V and J ends, which lost 6 bases and 1 base, there was a span of 12 bases. The CDR3 consists of 15 residues. The CDR3 here is CASSKGGGNTGELFF. In DNA form, the CDR3 reads TGTGCCAGCAGCAAGGGAGGGGGGAACACCGGGGAGCTGTTTTTT.

J is TRBJ2-3 and V is TRBV11-2; D ambiguous. The CDR3 covers 19 residues. Trimming shortened V by 5 bases and J by 2 bases, and 26 bases separated the two germline ends. Germline V lookup: CDR1 SGHAT, CDR2 FQNNGV. The CDR3 DNA reads as TGTGCCAGCAGCGCATCAGTTCCGCGAAGCCCGTCGAACACAGATACGCAGTATTTT. Its translation is CASSASVPRSPSNTDTQYF.

V usage is TRBV7-2 and J usage is TRBJ2-7, with 12 bases aligning to TRBD1. The germline V gene encodes CDR1 SGHTA and CDR2 FQGNSA. The CDR3 totals 14 residues. V dropped 5 bases and J dropped 3; count of bases not matched to a gene: 2. CDR3 DNA: TGTGCCAGCAGCCGGGACAGGGGGCTCTACGAGCAGTACTTC. It is translated as CASSRDRGLYEQYF.